Sequencing of this T cell receptor (beta chain) was carried out in a study of a mutant IDH1 vaccine in newly diagnosed glioma. Trimming cost V 0 bases and J 2 bases, with 12 bases left between them. Germline V CDR1 and CDR2: SGHRS, YFSETQ. The CDR3 has 15 residues. Clones were read by immunoSEQ multiplex PCR, and TCRdb kept only the in-frame ones, dropping some. The repertoire holds about 34,000 clones, with approximately 87% as singletons. Sample time point: week 47, end of study. Vaccinated patients received 300 ug of mutant IDH1 20-mer peptide per dose, with topical imiquimod. About this clone itself: Its antigen remains unknown.

Source: PBMCs, taken from a glioma patient whose treatment included an IDH1 peptide vaccine. The TCR originated in a woman aged 25-40 years with glioma. The rearrangement joins TRBV5-1 to TRBJ2-7, with a possible D match to TRBD1 (6 bases). CDR3 DNA: TGCGCCAGCAGCTTGGGAGCAGGGGTAACCTACGAGCAGTACTTC. Its translation is CASSLGAGVTYEQYF.